Each of the 15 T cell receptor beta chains below was sequenced from the same sample in a study of blood T cell repertoires in COVID-19. Profiling relied on immunoSEQ multiplex PCR, and the TCRdb table lists in-frame clones only, not all of them. The top ten clones hold 1.8% of a sample with 95,000 to 130,000 clones, 90% of them seen once. Sequenced input: peripheral blood. Every receptor here comes from a human donor with active COVID-19. The donor label of this sample is uncertain.

This clone showed up just once. The chain is built from TRBV4-3 and TRBJ1-2; tentative D call: TRBD1 (6 bases). The CDR3 covers 15 residues. V gave up 0 bases and J gave up 7 bases, with 15 bases separating them. The germline V gene has CDR1 LGHNA and CDR2 YSLEER. In DNA, the CDR3 is TGCGCCAGCAGCCAAGATTACAGGGTTTTGTCTGGCTACACCTTC. This codes for CASSQDYRVLSGYTF.

This clone was seen a few times. V usage is TRBV14 and J usage is TRBJ2-7; possible D gene TRBD2, 5 bases. The CDR3 runs 13 residues. From germline, CDR1 is SGHDN and CDR2 FVKESK. V was shortened by 5 bases and J by 0 bases, with 8 bases between the two germline ends. The CDR3 DNA sequence: TGTGCCAGCAGCGACTACCACTCCTACGAGCAGTACTTC. This sequence encodes CASSDYHSYEQYF.

CDR3 protein: CASSPYAAGQGLLRSYGYTF. For the CDR3, the DNA is TGTGCCAGCTCACCATACGCGGCTGGCCAGGGCCTTTTGAGAAGCTATGGCTACACCTTC. This chain uses TRBV18 with TRBJ1-2, with D possibly being TRBD1 (5 bases). Germline CDR1 and CDR2: KGHSH and LQKENI. V lost 2 bases to trimming and J lost 4 bases, with 29 bases between them. This CDR3 comprises 20 residues.

The chain combines TRBV18 with TRBJ2-7, with TRBD1 as a possible D gene (5 bases). Germline V CDR1 and CDR2: KGHSH, LQKENI. The CDR3 totals 15 residues. Trimming removed 0 bases from V and 3 bases from J, with 12 bases in between. Written as DNA, the CDR3 is TGTGCCAGCTCACCACCTCGTGCAGGGATCTACGAGCAGTACTTC. Translating gives CASSPPRAGIYEQYF.

This sequence joins TRBV6-5 and TRBJ2-1; 7 bases align to TRBD1. The germline gives CDR1 MNHEY, CDR2 SVGAGI. Trimming removed 6 bases from V and 9 bases from J; junction bases left unmatched: 14. This CDR3 has 15 amino acids. CDR3 DNA: TGTGCCAGCAGACCGTGGGACAGATCTACGGGTGAGCAGTTCTTC. Encoded protein: CASRPWDRSTGEQFF.

The rearrangement links TRBV10-3 to TRBJ2-2, with TRBD1 identical over 11 bases. The CDR3 has 15 residues. V trimming: 7 bases; J trimming: 0 bases; junction bases outside the gene matches: 1. CDR1 is ENHRY, CDR2 SYGVKD, per germline. The DNA for the CDR3 is TGTGCCATCAAGGGACAGGGGGCGAACACCGGGGAGCTGTTTTTT. It translates to CAIKGQGANTGELFF.

The chain joins TRBV6-5 to TRBJ2-3, with a possible D match to TRBD1 (6 bases). The CDR3 runs 15 residues. Trimming stripped 6 bases from V and 1 base from J, with 14 bases between. Germline CDR1 is MNHEY and CDR2 is SVGAGI. Here the CDR3 reads CASSATGFGTDTQYF. The CDR3 DNA sequence: TGTGCCAGCAGCGCAACAGGGTTTGGCACAGATACGCAGTATTTT.

V usage is TRBV29-1 and J usage is TRBJ2-7; 7 bases line up with TRBD1. The germline V gene has CDR1 SQVTM and CDR2 ANQGSEA. Trimming took 5 bases from V and 6 from J; bases not matched to a gene: 10. The CDR3 sequence is 13 residues long. CDR3 region: CSVHSGAGGEQYF. CDR3 coding DNA: TGCAGCGTTCACAGTGGGGCAGGGGGCGAGCAGTACTTC.

As for this clone: The sample holds other DNA sequences that translate to the same CDR3. V is TRBV19 and J is TRBJ1-1, with 10 positions matching TRBD1. CDR1 is LNHDA, CDR2 SQIVND, per germline (reference sequence). CDR3 length: 13 amino acids. Trimming at V came to 2 bases and at J to 8 bases, leaving 2 bases not matched to a gene. CDR3 bases: TGTGCCAGTAGTATAACGGGACAGGGGGAAGCTTTCTTT. This codes for CASSITGQGEAFF.

This clone was detected once. This chain uses TRBV7-6 with TRBJ2-2; D may be TRBD1 (5 bases). Deletions cut 1 base from V and 5 bases from J, with 8 bases between. CDR1 is SGHVS and CDR2 is FNYEAQ in the germline V gene. The CDR3 is 14 residues long. The CDR3 spells CASSLGQITGELFF. In nucleotides, the CDR3 is TGTGCCAGCAGCTTAGGACAGATAACCGGGGAGCTGTTTTTT.

The rearrangement joins TRBV7-8 to TRBJ2-5; TRBD1 matches at 8 bases. The CDR3 consists of 16 residues. The germline gives CDR1 SGHVS, CDR2 FQNEAQ. The V gene end was trimmed by 4 bases and the J gene end by 1 base; junction bases not matched to a gene: 8. CDR3 sequence reads: CASSSEGQAFQETQYF. Here the CDR3 DNA reads TGTGCCAGCAGCTCCGAGGGACAGGCATTCCAAGAGACCCAGTACTTC.

The rearrangement links TRBV4-3 to TRBJ1-1; no clear D gene. Between the trimmed V and J ends, which lost 4 bases and 7 bases, there was a span of 13 bases. This CDR3 is built from 13 residues. Per the germline V gene, CDR1 is LGHNA and CDR2 is YSLEER. CDR3 DNA: TGCGCCAGCAGCCGAAATCGGGGATATGAAGCTTTCTTT. Protein: CASSRNRGYEAFF.

This chain uses TRBV7-2 with TRBJ2-1; 10 nucleotides line up with TRBD1. Trimming removed 1 base from V and 2 bases from J; junction bases left unmatched: 5. This CDR3 is 17 amino acids long. Germline CDR1 is SGHTA and CDR2 is FQGNSA. Here the CDR3 DNA reads TGTGCCAGCAGCTTAGACCTCGGACAGGGGGCCTACAATGAGCAGTTCTTC. This translates into CASSLDLGQGAYNEQFF.

The chain is built from TRBV18 and TRBJ1-1; no reliable D call. Trimming stripped 6 bases from V and 3 bases from J, with 17 bases between. CDR3 length equals 15 residues. Germline values: CDR1 KGHSH, CDR2 LQKENI. CDR3 sequence reads: CASSPGSGQYTEAFF. The CDR3 bases are TGTGCCAGCTCGCCGGGGAGTGGCCAATACACTGAAGCTTTCTTT. Supplemented by reference TRBV18 and TRBJ1-1, the full variable domain reads NAGVMQNPRHLVRRRGQEARLRCSPMKGHSHVYWYRQLPEEGLKFMVYLQKENIIDESGMPKERFSAEFPKEGPSILRIQQVVRGDSAAYFCASSPGSGQYTEAFFGQGTRLTVV.

As to this clone: The sample has other DNA sequences that encode this CDR3 too. The J gene is TRBJ1-1, the V gene TRBV6-1; no firm D call. The V end lost 9 bases, the J end lost 5 bases, and 19 bases lay between the germline ends. CDR1 is MNHNS, CDR2 SASEGT, per germline. This CDR3 contains 14 residues. The CDR3 DNA follows: TGTGCCAGTAGGGAAGGGTCCGGGAGGACTGAAGCTTTCTTT. It translates to CASREGSGRTEAFF.